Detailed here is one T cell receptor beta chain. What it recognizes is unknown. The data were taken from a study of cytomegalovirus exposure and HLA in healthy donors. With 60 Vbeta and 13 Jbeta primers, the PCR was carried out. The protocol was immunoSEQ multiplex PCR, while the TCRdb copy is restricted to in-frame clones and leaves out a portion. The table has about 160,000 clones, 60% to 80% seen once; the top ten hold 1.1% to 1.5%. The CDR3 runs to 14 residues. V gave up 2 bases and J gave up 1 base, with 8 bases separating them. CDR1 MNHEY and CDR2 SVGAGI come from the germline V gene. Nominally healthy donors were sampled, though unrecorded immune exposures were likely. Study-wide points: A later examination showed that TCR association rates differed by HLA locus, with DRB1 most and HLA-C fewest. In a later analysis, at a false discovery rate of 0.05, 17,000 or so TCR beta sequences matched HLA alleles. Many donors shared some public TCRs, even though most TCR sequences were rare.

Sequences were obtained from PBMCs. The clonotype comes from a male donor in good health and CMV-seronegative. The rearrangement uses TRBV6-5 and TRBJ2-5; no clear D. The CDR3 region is CASSYGTAQETQYF. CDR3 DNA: TGTGCCAGCAGTTACGGCACAGCCCAAGAGACCCAGTACTTC.